The 2 T cell receptor beta chains below were found in one sample sequenced in a study of CD8 T cells in ankylosing spondylitis. Regarding the study as a whole: In ankylosing spondylitis blood, a motif of roughly 8 highly homologous TCR beta variants appeared characteristic.

Antigens for these TCRs are unknown. TCRdb fed the 5' RACE reads into MiXCR, producing one record per CDR3 protein. The profile shows some 840,000 distinct CDR3 sequences, about 10% of them singletons. Sequencing input: blood, either unsorted or a sorted T cell fraction (not recorded which). The receptors come from a male donor with ankylosing spondylitis.

This clonotype was detected ten times or more. The chain recombines TRBV28 with TRBJ1-2, with a weak D call TRBD1 (5 bases). The CDR3 has 13 residues. Germline CDR1 MDHEN, CDR2 SYDVKM. The V end lost 6 bases, the J end lost 0 bases, and 8 bases lay between the germline ends. In DNA form, the CDR3 reads TGTGCCAGCAGCCTGACAGCTAACTATGGCTACACCTTC. Its translation: CASSLTANYGYTF.

V and J are TRBV4-2 and TRBJ2-3; 9 positions agree with TRBD1. The CDR3 is made up of 22 amino acids. Germline V gene sequence: CDR1 LGHNA, CDR2 YNFKEQ. J was trimmed by 4 bases and V by 1 base; bases with no gene match: 24. The CDR3 region is CASSQANSVLPRDRVRSDTQYF. CDR3 nucleotides: TGTGCCAGCAGCCAAGCGAATTCTGTCCTTCCCAGGGACAGGGTTAGGTCAGATACGCAGTATTTT.